This T cell receptor (beta chain) was documented in a study of radiation and T cells in renal cell carcinoma. Trimming removed 0 bases at V and 5 bases at J, with 14 bases between. In germline, CDR1 is LGHNA, CDR2 YNFKEQ. The CDR3 sequence is 16 residues long. Regarding time point: baseline pretreatment blood. This sample's treatment: 15 Gy SBRT to primary tumor, nephrectomy 4 weeks later. Only in-frame clones appear in the TCRdb table, and some are missing; sequencing was by immunoSEQ multiplex PCR. This table holds 100,000 to 150,000 clones, around 80% found once. The sequences come from blood, collected from a patient whose treatment included radiotherapy and nephrectomy. This chain connects TRBV4-2 to TRBJ2-1, with D perhaps being TRBD1 or TRBD2 (6 bases each). The clonotype originates from a woman aged 60-70 years with renal cell carcinoma. The CDR3 spells CASSQEGGRLNNEQFF. CDR3 nucleotide sequence: TGTGCCAGCAGCCAAGAGGGGGGCCGACTGAACAATGAGCAGTTCTTC.